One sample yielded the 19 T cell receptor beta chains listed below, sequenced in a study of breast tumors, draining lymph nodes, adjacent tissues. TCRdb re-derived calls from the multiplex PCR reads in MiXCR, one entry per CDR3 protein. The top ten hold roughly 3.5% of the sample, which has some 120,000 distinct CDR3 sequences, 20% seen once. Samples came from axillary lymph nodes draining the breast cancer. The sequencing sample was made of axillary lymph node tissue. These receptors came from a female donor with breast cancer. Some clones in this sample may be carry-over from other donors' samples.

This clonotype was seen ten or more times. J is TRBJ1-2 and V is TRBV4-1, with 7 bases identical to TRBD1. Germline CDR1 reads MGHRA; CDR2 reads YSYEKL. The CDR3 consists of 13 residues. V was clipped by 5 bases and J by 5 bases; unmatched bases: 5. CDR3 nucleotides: TGCGCCAGCAGCTCCCGGGACAGTTATGGCTACACCTTC. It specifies CASSSRDSYGYTF.

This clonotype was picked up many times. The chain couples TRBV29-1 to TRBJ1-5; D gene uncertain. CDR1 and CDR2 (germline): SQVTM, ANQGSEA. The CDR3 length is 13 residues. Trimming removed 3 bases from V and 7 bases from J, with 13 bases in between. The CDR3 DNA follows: TGCAGCGTTGAGGGCAGCCCGGGGCAGCCCCAGCATTTT. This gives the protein CSVEGSPGQPQHF.

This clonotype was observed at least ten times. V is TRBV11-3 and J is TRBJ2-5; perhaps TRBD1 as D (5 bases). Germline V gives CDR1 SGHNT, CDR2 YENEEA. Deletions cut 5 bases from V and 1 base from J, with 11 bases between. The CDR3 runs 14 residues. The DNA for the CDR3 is TGTGCCAGCAGCCAGGACACCCTCCAAGAGACCCAGTACTTC. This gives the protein CASSQDTLQETQYF. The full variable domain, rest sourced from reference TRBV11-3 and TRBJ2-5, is EAGVVQSPRYKIIEKKQPVAFWCNPISGHNTLYWYLQNLGQGPELLIRYENEEAVDDSQLPKDRFSAERLKGVDSTLKIQPAELGDSAVYLCASSQDTLQETQYFGPGTRLLVL.

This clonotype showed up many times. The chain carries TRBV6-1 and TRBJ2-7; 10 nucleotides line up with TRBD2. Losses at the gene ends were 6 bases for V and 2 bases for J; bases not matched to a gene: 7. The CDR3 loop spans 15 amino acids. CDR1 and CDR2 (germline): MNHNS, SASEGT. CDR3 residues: CASSGGAGGAYEQYF. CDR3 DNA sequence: TGTGCCAGCAGCGGCGGAGCGGGAGGGGCCTACGAGCAGTACTTC.

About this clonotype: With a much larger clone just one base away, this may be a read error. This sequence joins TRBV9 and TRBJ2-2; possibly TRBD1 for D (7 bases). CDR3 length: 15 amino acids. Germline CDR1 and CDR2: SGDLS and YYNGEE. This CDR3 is CASSPRDRYTGGLFF. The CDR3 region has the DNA TGTGCCAGCAGCCCCCGGGACAGATACACCGGGGGGCTGTTTTTT.

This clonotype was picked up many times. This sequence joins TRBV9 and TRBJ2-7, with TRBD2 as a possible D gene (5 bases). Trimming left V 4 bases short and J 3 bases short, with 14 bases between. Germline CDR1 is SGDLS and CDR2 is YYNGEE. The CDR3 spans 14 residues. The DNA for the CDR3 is TGTGCCAGCAGCCAAGACACCCGGGGCTACGAGCAGTACTTC. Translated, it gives CASSQDTRGYEQYF.

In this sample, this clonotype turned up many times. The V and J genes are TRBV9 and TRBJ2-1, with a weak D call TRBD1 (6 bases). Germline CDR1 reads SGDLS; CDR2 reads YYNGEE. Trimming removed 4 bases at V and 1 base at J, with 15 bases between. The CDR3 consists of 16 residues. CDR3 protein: CASSYTTGPSYNEQFF. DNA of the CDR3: TGTGCCAGCAGCTATACAACAGGGCCTTCCTACAATGAGCAGTTCTTC.

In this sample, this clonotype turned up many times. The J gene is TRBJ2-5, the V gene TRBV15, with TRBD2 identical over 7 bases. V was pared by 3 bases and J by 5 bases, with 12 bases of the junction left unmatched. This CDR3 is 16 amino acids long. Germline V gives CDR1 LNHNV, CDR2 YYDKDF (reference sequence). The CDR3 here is CATSSQGRAGWETQYF. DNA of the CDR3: TGTGCCACCAGCAGTCAAGGGAGGGCGGGGTGGGAGACCCAGTACTTC.

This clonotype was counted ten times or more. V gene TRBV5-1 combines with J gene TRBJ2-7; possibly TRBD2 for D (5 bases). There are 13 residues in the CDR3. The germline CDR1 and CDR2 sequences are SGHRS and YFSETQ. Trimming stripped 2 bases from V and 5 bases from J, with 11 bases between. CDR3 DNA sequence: TGCGCCAGCAGCTTACGGGGTTTCCACGAGCAGTACTTC. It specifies CASSLRGFHEQYF.

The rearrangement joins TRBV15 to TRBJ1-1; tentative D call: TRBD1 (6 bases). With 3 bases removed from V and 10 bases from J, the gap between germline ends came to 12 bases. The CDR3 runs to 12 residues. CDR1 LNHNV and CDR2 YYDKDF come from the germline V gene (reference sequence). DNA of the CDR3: TGTGCCACCAGCAGGGGGGCCCTCGGAGCTTTCTTT. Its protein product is CATSRGALGAFF.

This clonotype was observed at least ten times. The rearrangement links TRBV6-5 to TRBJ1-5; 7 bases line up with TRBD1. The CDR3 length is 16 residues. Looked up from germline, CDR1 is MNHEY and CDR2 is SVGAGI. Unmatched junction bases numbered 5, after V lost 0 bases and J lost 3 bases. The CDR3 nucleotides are TGTGCCAGCAGTTACTCGAACAGGGGTGACAATCAGCCCCAGCATTTT. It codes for CASSYSNRGDNQPQHF.

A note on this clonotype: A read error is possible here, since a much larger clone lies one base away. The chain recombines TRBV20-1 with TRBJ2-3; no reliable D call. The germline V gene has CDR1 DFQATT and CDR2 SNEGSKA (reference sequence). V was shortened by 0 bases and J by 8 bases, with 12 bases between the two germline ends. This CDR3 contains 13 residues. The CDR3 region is CSARDSWEVTQYF. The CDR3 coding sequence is TGCAGTGCTAGAGATTCCTGGGAAGTTACGCAGTATTTT.

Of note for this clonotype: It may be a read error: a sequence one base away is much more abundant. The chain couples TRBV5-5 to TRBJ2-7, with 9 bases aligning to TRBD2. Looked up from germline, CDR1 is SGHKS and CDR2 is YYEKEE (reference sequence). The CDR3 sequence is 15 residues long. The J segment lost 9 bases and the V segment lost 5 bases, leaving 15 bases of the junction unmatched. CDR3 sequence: CASSSRNSGSNGQYF. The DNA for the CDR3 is TGTGCCAGCAGTTCACGAAATAGCGGGAGCAACGGGCAGTACTTC.

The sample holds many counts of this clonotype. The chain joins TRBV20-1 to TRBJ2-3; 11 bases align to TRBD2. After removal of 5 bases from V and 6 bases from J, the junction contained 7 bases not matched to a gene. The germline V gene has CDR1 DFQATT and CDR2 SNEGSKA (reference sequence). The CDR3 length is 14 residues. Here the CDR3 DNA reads TGCAGTGCTGGGAGACTAGCGGGACGGGATACGCAGTATTTT. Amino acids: CSAGRLAGRDTQYF.

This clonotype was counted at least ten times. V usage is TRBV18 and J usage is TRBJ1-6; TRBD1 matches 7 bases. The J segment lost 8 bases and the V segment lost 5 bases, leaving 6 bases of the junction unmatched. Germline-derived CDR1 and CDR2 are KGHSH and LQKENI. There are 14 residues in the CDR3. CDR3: CASSRTGYYSPLHF. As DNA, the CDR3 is TGTGCCAGCTCAAGGACAGGATATTATTCACCCCTCCACTTT. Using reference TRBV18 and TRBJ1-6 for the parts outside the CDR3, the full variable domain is NAGVMQNPRHLVRRRGQEARLRCSPMKGHSHVYWYRQLPEEGLKFMVYLQKENIIDESGMPKERFSAEFPKEGPSILRIQQVVRGDSAAYFCASSRTGYYSPLHFGNGTRLTVT.

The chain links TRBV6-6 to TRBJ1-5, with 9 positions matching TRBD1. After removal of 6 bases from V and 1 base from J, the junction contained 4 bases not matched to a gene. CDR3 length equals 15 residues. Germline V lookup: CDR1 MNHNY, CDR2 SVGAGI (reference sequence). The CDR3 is CASSSQGASNQPQHF. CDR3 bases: TGTGCCAGCAGCTCACAGGGGGCAAGCAATCAGCCCCAGCATTTT.

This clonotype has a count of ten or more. CDR3 nucleotides: TGCGCCAGCAGCTTGGAACTAGCGGACCAAGAGACCCAGTACTTC. This codes for CASSLELADQETQYF. The chain combines TRBV5-1 with TRBJ2-5; 8 bases are a match to TRBD2. CDR3 length: 15 residues. J lost 0 bases, V lost 0 bases, and 1 base had no gene match. In germline, CDR1 is SGHRS, CDR2 YFSETQ.

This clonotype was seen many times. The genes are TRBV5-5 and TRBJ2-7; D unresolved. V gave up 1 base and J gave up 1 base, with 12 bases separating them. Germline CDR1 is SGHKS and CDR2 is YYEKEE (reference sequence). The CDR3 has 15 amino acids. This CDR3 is CASSLQDVRSYEQYF. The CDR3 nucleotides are TGTGCCAGCAGCTTGCAGGACGTGCGGTCCTACGAGCAGTACTTC. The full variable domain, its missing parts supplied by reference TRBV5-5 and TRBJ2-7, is DAGVTQSPTHLIKTRGQQVTLRCSPISGHKSVSWYQQVLGQGPQFIFQYYEKEERGRGNFPDRFSARQFPNYSSELNVNALLLGDSALYLCASSLQDVRSYEQYFGPGTRLTVT.

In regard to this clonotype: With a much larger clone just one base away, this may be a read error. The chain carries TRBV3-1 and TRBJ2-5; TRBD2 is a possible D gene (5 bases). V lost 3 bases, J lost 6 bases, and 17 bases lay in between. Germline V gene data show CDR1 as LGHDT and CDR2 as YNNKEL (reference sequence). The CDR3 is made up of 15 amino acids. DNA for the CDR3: TGTGCCAGCAGCCAGATACTAGAAAGGCGAAAGACCCAGTACTTC. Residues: CASSQILERRKTQYF.